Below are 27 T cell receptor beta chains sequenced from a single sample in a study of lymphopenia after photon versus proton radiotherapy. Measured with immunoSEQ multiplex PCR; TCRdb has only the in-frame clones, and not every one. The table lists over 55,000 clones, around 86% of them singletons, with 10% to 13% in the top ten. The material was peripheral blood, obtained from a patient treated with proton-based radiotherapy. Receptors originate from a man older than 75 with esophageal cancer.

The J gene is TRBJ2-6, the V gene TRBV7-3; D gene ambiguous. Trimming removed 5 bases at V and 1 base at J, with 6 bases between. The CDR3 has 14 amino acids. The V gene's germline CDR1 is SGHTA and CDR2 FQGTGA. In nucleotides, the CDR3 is TGTGCCAGCAGCGAGCAGTCTGGGGCCAACGTCCTGACTTTC. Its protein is CASSEQSGANVLTF.

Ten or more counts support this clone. CDR3 nucleotides: TGTGCCACCCAAGGGGATCGGAATTCACCCCTCCACTTT. It specifies CATQGDRNSPLHF. The rearrangement joins TRBV2 to TRBJ1-6; TRBD1 is a possible D gene (5 bases). In germline, CDR1 is SNHLY, CDR2 FYNNEI. Trimming removed 10 bases from V and 7 bases from J, with 14 bases in between. The CDR3 has 13 amino acids.

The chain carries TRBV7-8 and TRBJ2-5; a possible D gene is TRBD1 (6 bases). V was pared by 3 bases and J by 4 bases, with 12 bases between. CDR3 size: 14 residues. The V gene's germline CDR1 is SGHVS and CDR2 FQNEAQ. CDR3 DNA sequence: TGTGCCAGCAGCTTGTGGGCCAGGGGAGAGACCCAGTACTTC. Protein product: CASSLWARGETQYF.

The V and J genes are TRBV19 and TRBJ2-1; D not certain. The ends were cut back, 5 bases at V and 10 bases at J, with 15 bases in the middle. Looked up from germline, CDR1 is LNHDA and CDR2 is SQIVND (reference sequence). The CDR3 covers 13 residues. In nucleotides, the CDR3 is TGTGCCAGTAGTGCCTTAATAGCCAGCGAGCAGTTCTTC. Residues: CASSALIASEQFF.

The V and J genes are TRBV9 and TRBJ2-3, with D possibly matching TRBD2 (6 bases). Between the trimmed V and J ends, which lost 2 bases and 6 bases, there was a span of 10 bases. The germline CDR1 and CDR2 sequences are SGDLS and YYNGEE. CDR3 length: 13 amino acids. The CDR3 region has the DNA TGTGCCAGCAGCGTCGGGACTCCGGATACGCAGTATTTT. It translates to CASSVGTPDTQYF.

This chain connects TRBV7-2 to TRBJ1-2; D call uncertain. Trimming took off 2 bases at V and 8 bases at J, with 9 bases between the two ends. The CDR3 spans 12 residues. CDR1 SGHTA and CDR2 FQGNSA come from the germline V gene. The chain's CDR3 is CASSLNVQGYTF. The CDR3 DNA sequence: TGTGCCAGCAGCTTAAACGTTCAGGGCTACACCTTC.

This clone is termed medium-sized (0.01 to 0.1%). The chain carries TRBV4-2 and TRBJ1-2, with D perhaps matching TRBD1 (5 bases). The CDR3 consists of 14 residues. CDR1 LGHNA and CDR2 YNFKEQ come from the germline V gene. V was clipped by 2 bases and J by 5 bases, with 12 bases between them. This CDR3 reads CASSQNRAGYGYTF. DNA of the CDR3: TGTGCCAGCAGCCAAAATCGGGCAGGGTATGGCTACACCTTC.

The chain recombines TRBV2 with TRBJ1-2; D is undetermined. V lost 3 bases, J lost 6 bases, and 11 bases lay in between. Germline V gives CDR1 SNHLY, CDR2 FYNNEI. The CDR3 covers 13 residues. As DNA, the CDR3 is TGTGCCAGCAGTGATTGGTCGCGAGATGGCTACACCTTC. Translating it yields CASSDWSRDGYTF.

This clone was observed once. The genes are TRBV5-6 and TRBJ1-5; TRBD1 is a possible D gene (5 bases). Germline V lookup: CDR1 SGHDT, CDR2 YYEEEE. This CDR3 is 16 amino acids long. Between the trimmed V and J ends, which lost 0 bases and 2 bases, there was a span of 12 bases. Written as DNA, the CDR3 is TGTGCCAGCAGCTTGGGTATGGGGGTTCGCAATCAGCCCCAGCATTTT. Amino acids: CASSLGMGVRNQPQHF. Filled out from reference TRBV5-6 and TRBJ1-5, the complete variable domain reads DAGVTQSPTHLIKTRGQQVTLRCSPKSGHDTVSWYQQALGQGPQFIFQYYEEEERQRGNFPDRFSGHQFPNYSSELNVNALLLGDSALYLCASSLGMGVRNQPQHFGDGTRLSIL.

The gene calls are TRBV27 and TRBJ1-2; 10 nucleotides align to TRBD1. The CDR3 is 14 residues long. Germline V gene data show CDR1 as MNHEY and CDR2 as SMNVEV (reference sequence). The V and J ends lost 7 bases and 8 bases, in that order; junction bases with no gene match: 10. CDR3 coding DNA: TGTGCCAGCAACCGGGACAGGGGAACGGGCGGCTACACCTTC. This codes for CASNRDRGTGGYTF.

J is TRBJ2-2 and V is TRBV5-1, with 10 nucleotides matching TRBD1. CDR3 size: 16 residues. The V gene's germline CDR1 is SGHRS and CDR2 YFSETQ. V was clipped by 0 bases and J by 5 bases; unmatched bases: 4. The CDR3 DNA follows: TGCGCCAGCAGCTTGGCGGGGACAGGGGTGACCGGGGAGCTGTTTTTT. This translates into CASSLAGTGVTGELFF.

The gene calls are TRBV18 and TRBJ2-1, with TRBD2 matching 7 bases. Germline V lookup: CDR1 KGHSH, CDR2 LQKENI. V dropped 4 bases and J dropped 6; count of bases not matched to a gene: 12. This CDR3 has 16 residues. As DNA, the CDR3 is TGTGCCAGCTCACGCACTTGGGCGGGAGTTGGCAATGAGCAGTTCTTC. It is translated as CASSRTWAGVGNEQFF.

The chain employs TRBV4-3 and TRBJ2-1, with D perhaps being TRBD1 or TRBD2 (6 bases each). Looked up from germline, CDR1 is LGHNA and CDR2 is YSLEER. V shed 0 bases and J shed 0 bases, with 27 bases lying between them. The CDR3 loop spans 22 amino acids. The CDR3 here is CASSQDWRPDSAGQSSYNEQFF. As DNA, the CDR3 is TGCGCCAGCAGCCAAGATTGGCGTCCCGATAGTGCGGGACAAAGCTCCTACAATGAGCAGTTCTTC.

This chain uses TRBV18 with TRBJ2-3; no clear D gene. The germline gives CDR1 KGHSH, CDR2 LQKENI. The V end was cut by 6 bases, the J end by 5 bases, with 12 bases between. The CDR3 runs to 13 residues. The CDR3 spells CASSLFPQDTQYF. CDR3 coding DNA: TGTGCCAGCTCCCTCTTTCCCCAAGATACGCAGTATTTT.

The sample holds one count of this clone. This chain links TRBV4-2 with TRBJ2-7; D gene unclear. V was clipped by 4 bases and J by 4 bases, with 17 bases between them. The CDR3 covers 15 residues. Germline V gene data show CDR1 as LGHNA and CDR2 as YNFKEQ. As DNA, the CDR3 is TGTGCCAGCAGCCCCCGGGCAGGCGAGCGATACGAGCAGTACTTC. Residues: CASSPRAGERYEQYF.

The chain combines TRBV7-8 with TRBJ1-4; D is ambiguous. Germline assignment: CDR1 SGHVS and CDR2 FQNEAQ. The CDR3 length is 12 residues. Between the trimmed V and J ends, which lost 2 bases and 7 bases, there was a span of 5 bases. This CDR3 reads CASSLSGEKLFF. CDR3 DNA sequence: TGTGCCAGCAGCTTAAGCGGTGAAAAACTGTTTTTT.

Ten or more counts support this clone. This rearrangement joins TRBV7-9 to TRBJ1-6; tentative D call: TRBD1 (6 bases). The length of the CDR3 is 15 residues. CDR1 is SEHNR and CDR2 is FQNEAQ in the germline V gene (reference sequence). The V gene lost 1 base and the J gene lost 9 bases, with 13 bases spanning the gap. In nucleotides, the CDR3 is TGTGCCAGCAGCTTAGTAGGGGGTGTTATTTCACCCCTCCACTTT. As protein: CASSLVGGVISPLHF.

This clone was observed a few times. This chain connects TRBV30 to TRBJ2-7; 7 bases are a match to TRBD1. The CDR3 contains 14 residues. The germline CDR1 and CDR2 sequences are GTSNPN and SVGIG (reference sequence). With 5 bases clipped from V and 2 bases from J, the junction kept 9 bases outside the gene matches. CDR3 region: CAWETGTAPYEQYF. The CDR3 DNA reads TGTGCCTGGGAGACCGGGACAGCACCCTACGAGCAGTACTTC.

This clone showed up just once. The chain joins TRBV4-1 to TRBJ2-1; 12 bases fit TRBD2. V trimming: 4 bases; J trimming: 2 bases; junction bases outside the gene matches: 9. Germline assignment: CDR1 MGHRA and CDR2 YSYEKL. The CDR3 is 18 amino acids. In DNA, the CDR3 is TGCGCCAGCAGCCCCGGGCGACTAGCGGGGGCGGCCTACAATGAGCAGTTCTTC. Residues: CASSPGRLAGAAYNEQFF.

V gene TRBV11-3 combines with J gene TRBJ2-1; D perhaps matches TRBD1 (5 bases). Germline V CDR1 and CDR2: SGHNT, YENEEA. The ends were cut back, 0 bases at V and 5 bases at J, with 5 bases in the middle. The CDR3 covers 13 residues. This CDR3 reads CASSLDRDNEQFF. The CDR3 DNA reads TGTGCCAGCAGCTTAGACAGGGACAATGAGCAGTTCTTC.

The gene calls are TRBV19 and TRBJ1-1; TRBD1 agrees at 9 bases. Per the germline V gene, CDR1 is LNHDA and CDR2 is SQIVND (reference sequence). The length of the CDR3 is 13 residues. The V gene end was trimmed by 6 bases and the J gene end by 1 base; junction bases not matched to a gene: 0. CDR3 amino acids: CASRTGGNTEAFF. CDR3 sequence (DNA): TGTGCCAGTAGGACAGGGGGGAACACTGAAGCTTTCTTT. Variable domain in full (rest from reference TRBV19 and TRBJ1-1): DGGITQSPKYLFRKEGQNVTLSCEQNLNHDAMYWYRQDPGQGLRLIYYSQIVNDFQKGDIAEGYSVSREKKESFPLTVTSAQKNPTAFYLCASRTGGNTEAFFGQGTRLTVV.

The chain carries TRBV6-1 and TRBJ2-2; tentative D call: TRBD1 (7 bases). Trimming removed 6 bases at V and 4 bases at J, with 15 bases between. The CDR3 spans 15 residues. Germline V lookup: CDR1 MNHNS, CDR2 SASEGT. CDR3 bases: TGTGCCAGCAGGGCGCCGCAGGGGGGCACCGGGGAGCTGTTTTTT. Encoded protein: CASRAPQGGTGELFF.

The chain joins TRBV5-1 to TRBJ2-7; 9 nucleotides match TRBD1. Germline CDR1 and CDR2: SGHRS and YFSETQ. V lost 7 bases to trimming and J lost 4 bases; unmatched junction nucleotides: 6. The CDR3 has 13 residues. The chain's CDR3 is CASSTGGGYEQYF. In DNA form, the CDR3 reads TGCGCCAGCTCCACAGGGGGCGGATACGAGCAGTACTTC.

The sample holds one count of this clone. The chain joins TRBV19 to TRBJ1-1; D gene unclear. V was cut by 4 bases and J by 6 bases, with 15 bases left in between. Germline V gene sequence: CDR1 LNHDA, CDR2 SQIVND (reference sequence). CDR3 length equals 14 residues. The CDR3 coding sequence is TGTGCCAGTAGTACATTATTGGGCAGCGCTGAAGCTTTCTTT. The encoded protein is CASSTLLGSAEAFF.

This CDR3 reads CASSQDGRSHNYGYTF. The CDR3 nucleotides read TGCGCCAGCAGCCAAGACGGACGGAGTCATAACTATGGCTACACCTTC. This chain joins TRBV4-3 and TRBJ1-2; no definite D call. The CDR3 has 16 residues. Germline V CDR1 and CDR2: LGHNA, YSLEER. V was pared by 0 bases and J by 1 base, with 12 bases between.

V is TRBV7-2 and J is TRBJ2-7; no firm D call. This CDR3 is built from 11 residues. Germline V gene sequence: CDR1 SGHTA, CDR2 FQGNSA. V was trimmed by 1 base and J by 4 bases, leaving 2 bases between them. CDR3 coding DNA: TGTGCCAGCAGCTTAGTGTACGAGCAGTACTTC. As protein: CASSLVYEQYF.

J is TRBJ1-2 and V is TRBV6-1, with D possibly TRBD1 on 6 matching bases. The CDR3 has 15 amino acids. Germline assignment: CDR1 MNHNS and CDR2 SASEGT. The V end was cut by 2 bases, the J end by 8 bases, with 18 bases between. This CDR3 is CASSERVGARSGYTF. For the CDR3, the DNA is TGTGCCAGCAGTGAAAGGGTGGGGGCCAGAAGCGGCTACACCTTC.